This T cell receptor (beta chain) was sequenced for a study of OX40 agonist ivuxolimab in advanced cancers. Study-wide results and caveats: Specificity for antigen went undetermined in the expanded peripheral T cells. Within 6 weeks, CD4+ and CD8+ blood T cells expanded clonally at 0.1 to 3.0 mg/kg.

Germline values: CDR1 LNHDA, CDR2 SQIVND (reference sequence). The CDR3 loop spans 15 amino acids. The V end lost 7 bases, the J end lost 3 bases, and 18 bases lay between the germline ends. Profiled with immunoSEQ multiplex PCR; TCRdb holds only in-frame clones, not every one. The data show 25,000 to 30,000 clones, with 75% to 90% seen just once and about a fifth held by the top ten. This clone was observed a few times. Its antigen remains unknown. The chain links TRBV19 to TRBJ1-1; TRBD1 is a possible D gene (6 bases). The sample here was CD4+ or CD8+ T cells sorted from blood, taken in a trial of the OX40 agonist ivuxolimab. The receptor comes from an adult with an advanced solid tumor such as melanoma, head and neck, liver or kidney cancer. As DNA, the CDR3 is TGTGCCAGTATCCCCGGTGGGGGGCAGGACACTGAAGCTTTCTTT. Its protein product is CASIPGGGQDTEAFF. Drawing the rest from reference TRBV19 and TRBJ1-1, the complete variable domain is DGGITQSPKYLFRKEGQNVTLSCEQNLNHDAMYWYRQDPGQGLRLIYYSQIVNDFQKGDIAEGYSVSREKKESFPLTVTSAQKNPTAFYLCASIPGGGQDTEAFFGQGTRLTVV.